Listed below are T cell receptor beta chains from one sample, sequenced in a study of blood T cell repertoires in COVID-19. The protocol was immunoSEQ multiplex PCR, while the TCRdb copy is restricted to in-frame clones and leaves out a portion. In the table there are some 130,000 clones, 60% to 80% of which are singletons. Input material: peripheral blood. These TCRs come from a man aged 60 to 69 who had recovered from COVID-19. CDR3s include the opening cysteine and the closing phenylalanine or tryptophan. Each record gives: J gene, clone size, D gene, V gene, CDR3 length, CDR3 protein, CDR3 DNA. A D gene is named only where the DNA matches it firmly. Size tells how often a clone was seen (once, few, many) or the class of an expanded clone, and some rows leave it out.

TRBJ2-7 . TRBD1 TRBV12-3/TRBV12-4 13 CATKAGGYNEQYF TGTGCCACCAAGGCAGGGGGCTACAACGAGCAGTACTTC
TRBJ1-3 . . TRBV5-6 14 CASSDRSSGNTIYF TGTGCCAGCAGCGATCGCAGCTCTGGAAACACCATATATTTT
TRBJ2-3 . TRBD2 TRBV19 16 CASSSQKRGGTDTQYF TGTGCCAGTAGTTCTCAGAAGCGGGGGGGCACAGATACGCAGTATTTT
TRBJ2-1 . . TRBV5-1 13 CASSSGGGNEQFF TGCGCCAGCAGCTCCGGTGGGGGGAATGAGCAGTTCTTC
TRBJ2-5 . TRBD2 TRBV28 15 CASTRTSGGQETQYF TGTGCCAGCACTCGGACTAGCGGGGGTCAAGAGACCCAGTACTTC
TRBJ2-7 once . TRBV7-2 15 CASSLSAGDRNEQYF TGTGCCAGCAGCTTAAGTGCAGGGGATCGTAACGAGCAGTACTTC
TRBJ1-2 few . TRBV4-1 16 CASSQEVRGLDYGYTF TGCGCCAGCAGCCAAGAAGTCAGGGGTCTAGACTATGGCTACACCTTC
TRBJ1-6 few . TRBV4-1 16 CASRGDAGGYNSPLHF TGCGCAAGCAGGGGAGACGCCGGGGGATATAATTCACCCCTCCACTTT
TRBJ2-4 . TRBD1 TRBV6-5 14 CASSLLGQGDIQYF TGTGCCAGCAGTCTACTCGGACAGGGAGACATTCAGTACTTC
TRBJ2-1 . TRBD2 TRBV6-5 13 CASRSTSPWEQFF TGTGCCAGCCGATCGACTAGCCCTTGGGAGCAGTTCTTC
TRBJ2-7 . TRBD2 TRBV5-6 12 CASSFVGGEQYF TGTGCCAGCAGCTTTGTGGGAGGGGAGCAGTACTTC
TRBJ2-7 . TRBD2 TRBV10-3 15 CAISETLAGNYEQYF TGTGCCATCAGTGAAACGCTAGCGGGGAATTACGAGCAGTACTTC
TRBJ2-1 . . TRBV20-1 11 CSARGGLEQFF TGCAGTGCTAGAGGCGGGCTGGAGCAGTTCTTC
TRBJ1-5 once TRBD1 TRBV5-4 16 CASSLSGQGPNQPQHF TGTGCCAGCAGCTTGTCGGGACAGGGGCCAAATCAGCCCCAGCATTTT
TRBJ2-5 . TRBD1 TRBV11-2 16 CASSTRDRGKQETQYF TGTGCCAGCAGCACCCGGGACAGGGGAAAACAAGAGACCCAGTACTTC
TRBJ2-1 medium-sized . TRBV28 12 CASGGTNNEQFF TGTGCCAGCGGCGGGACGAACAATGAGCAGTTCTTC
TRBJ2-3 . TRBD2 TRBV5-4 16 CASSPPPSGDADTQYF TGTGCCAGCAGTCCTCCTCCTAGCGGGGACGCAGATACGCAGTATTTT
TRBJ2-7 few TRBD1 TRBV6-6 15 CASSVGVQGSYEQYF TGTGCCAGCAGTGTGGGGGTACAGGGGTCCTACGAGCAGTACTTC
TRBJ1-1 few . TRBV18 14 CASSPPWGDTEAFF TGTGCCAGCTCACCACCGTGGGGAGACACTGAAGCTTTCTTT
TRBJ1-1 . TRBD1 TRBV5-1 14 CASSHRDSSTEAFF TGCGCCAGCAGCCACCGGGACAGCTCCACTGAAGCTTTCTTT
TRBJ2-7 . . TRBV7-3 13 CASSLTGSGEQYF TGTGCCAGCAGCTTAACCGGCTCAGGGGAGCAGTACTTC
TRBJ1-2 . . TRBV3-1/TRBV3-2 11 CASSPGGAYTF TGTGCCAGCAGCCCGGGGGGGGCCTACACCTTC
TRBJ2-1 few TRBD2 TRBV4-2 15 CASSQVGTSGNEQFF TGTGCCAGCAGCCAAGTAGGGACTAGCGGCAATGAGCAGTTCTTC
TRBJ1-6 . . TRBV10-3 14 CAISEDRSNSPLHF TGTGCCATCAGTGAAGACAGGAGTAATTCACCCCTCCACTTT
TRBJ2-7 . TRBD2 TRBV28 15 CASSFGTSGSYEQYF TGTGCCAGCAGTTTTGGGACTAGCGGCTCCTACGAGCAGTACTTC
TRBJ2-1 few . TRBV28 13 CASSLRGWDEQFF TGTGCCAGCAGTTTAAGGGGTTGGGATGAGCAGTTCTTC
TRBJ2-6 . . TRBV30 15 CAWSLSHSGANVLTF TGTGCCTGGAGTCTTAGTCATTCTGGGGCCAACGTCCTGACTTTC
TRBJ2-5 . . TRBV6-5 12 CASRERQETQYF TGTGCCAGCAGGGAGCGGCAAGAGACCCAGTACTTC
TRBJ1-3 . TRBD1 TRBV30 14 CAWNRGRVRNTIYF TGTGCCTGGAACAGGGGGCGCGTCAGAAACACCATATATTTT
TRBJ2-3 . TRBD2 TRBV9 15 CASSAVAGLSDTQYF TGTGCCAGCAGCGCCGTAGCGGGATTGTCAGATACGCAGTATTTT
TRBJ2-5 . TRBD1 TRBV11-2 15 CASSFTGTGQETQYF TGTGCCAGCAGCTTTACCGGGACAGGGCAAGAGACCCAGTACTTC
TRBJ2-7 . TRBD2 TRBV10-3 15 CAISVTSGQYYEQYF TGTGCCATCAGTGTAACTAGCGGTCAATACTACGAGCAGTACTTC
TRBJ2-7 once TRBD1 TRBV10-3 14 CAISPGQPTYEQYF TGTGCCATCAGCCCGGGACAGCCGACCTACGAGCAGTACTTC
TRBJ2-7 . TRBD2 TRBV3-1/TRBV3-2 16 CASSQGLRGGSYEQYF TGTGCCAGCAGCCAAGGGTTGCGGGGGGGCTCCTACGAGCAGTACTTC
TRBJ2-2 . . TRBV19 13 CASRTTVTGELFF TGTGCCAGTAGAACCACTGTAACCGGGGAGCTGTTTTTT
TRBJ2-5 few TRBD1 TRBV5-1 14 CASSPTGSQETQYF TGCGCCAGCAGCCCGACAGGGAGCCAAGAGACCCAGTACTTC
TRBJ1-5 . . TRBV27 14 CASSLSRQGQPQHF TGTGCCAGCAGTTTATCGCGGCAGGGCCAGCCCCAGCATTTT
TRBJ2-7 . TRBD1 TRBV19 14 CASSKMQGVGEQYF TGTGCCAGTAGTAAGATGCAGGGGGTGGGCGAGCAGTACTTC
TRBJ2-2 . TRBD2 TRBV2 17 CASSDRTSGGDTGELFF TGTGCCAGCAGTGATCGCACTAGCGGGGGTGACACCGGGGAGCTGTTTTTT
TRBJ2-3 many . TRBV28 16 CASSLRRAKGTDTQYF TGTGCCAGCAGTCTGAGGAGGGCAAAAGGCACAGATACGCAGTATTTT